One sample yielded the 25 T cell receptor beta chains listed below, sequenced in a study of PD-L1 blockade in urothelial cancer. The assay was immunoSEQ multiplex PCR, and TCRdb's table has in-frame clones only and misses some. This sample has 100,000 or so clones, with roughly nine tenths found just once. This sample comprised PBMCs, obtained around atezolizumab (anti-PD-L1) treatment. The origin of the receptors is a woman older than 75 with urothelial cancer.

The chain joins TRBV11-1 to TRBJ1-1, with 9 bases identical to TRBD1. Germline CDR1 reads SGHAT; CDR2 reads FQDESV (reference sequence). The CDR3 is 17 amino acids. The V segment lost 7 bases and the J segment 1 base; nucleotides outside the gene matches: 13. CDR3 sequence (DNA): TGTGCCAGCAACCAGCCGGGGACAGGGATAAAGAACACTGAAGCTTTCTTT. This translates into CASNQPGTGIKNTEAFF.

The rearrangement joins TRBV14 to TRBJ2-7; TRBD2 matches 15 bases. J gave up 6 bases and V 0 bases, and 3 bases lay outside the gene matches. Germline V lookup: CDR1 SGHDN, CDR2 FVKESK. This CDR3 is built from 16 residues. The CDR3: CASSQDGGLAGGEQYF. For the CDR3, the DNA is TGTGCCAGCAGCCAAGATGGGGGACTAGCGGGAGGCGAGCAGTACTTC. Filled out from reference TRBV14 and TRBJ2-7, the complete variable domain reads EAGVTQFPSHSVIEKGQTVTLRCDPISGHDNLYWYRRVMGKEIKFLLHFVKESKQDESGMPNNRFLAERTGGTYSTLKVQPAELEDSGVYFCASSQDGGLAGGEQYFGPGTRLTVT.

This chain joins TRBV27 and TRBJ1-1; 8 bases line up with TRBD1. This CDR3 has 15 residues. V shed 5 bases, J shed 6 bases, and the junction held 11 bases outside the gene matches. The germline CDR1 and CDR2 sequences are MNHEY and SMNVEV (reference sequence). The DNA of the CDR3 is TGTGCCAGCAGTCGGGCAGGGGGCCGGAAAGCTGAAGCTTTCTTT. Translated, it gives CASSRAGGRKAEAFF.

The chain recombines TRBV4-2 with TRBJ2-5; 7 bases map to TRBD1. The V segment lost 1 base and the J segment 2 bases; nucleotides outside the gene matches: 1. The CDR3 has 14 amino acids. Germline V lookup: CDR1 LGHNA, CDR2 YNFKEQ. The CDR3 loop reads CASSQAGQQETQYF. DNA for the CDR3: TGTGCCAGCAGCCAAGCGGGACAGCAAGAGACCCAGTACTTC.

V gene TRBV11-2 combines with J gene TRBJ1-5, with D possibly being TRBD1 (6 bases). Germline values: CDR1 SGHAT, CDR2 FQNNGV. This CDR3 has 15 amino acids. Trimming pared 1 base from V and 6 bases from J, leaving 13 bases between. DNA of the CDR3: TGTGCCAGCAGCTTAGGGCGGACAGTGAGTCAGCCCCAGCATTTT. This codes for CASSLGRTVSQPQHF.

The chain recombines TRBV9 with TRBJ1-5, with 8 bases identical to TRBD1. The germline V gene encodes CDR1 SGDLS and CDR2 YYNGEE. The CDR3 length is 13 residues. With 0 bases clipped from V and 12 bases from J, the junction kept 5 bases outside the gene matches. The DNA of the CDR3 is TGTGCCAGCAGCGTAGCTCAGGGGGCAGACCAGCATTTT. It translates to CASSVAQGADQHF.

The chain combines TRBV19 with TRBJ1-1, with D perhaps matching TRBD1 (5 bases). This CDR3 contains 14 residues. V was pared by 6 bases and J by 0 bases, with 11 bases between. Looked up from germline, CDR1 is LNHDA and CDR2 is SQIVND (reference sequence). This CDR3 reads CASRAGGMNTEAFF. DNA of the CDR3: TGTGCCAGTAGAGCGGGGGGAATGAACACTGAAGCTTTCTTT.

CDR3 nucleotides: TGTGCCAGCAGCCAACGGCAGGGAAGCAATCAGCCCCAGCATTTT. Translation gives CASSQRQGSNQPQHF. J is TRBJ1-5 and V is TRBV16, with TRBD1 as a possible D gene (5 bases). V was pared by 2 bases and J by 1 base, with 9 bases between. The germline V gene encodes CDR1 KGHSY and CDR2 FQNENV. The CDR3 consists of 15 residues.

This clone has only one observation. The genes are TRBV6-6 and TRBJ2-1; TRBD1 matches 7 bases. The ends lost 7 bases at V and 4 bases at J; junction bases unmatched: 10. CDR1 is MNHNY, CDR2 SVGAGI, per germline (reference sequence). The CDR3 is 15 residues long. The DNA of the CDR3 is TGTGCCAGCACTGAATCCGGGACAGAATACAATGAGCAGTTCTTC. It codes for CASTESGTEYNEQFF.

The gene calls are TRBV2 and TRBJ2-5, with D hard to call. CDR3 length: 14 residues. Germline loops: CDR1 SNHLY, CDR2 FYNNEI. V lost 2 bases and J 4 bases, leaving 11 bases between the germline ends. Written as DNA, the CDR3 is TGTGCCAGCAGTGAACCGCTAGAACCAGAGACCCAGTACTTC. Its translation: CASSEPLEPETQYF. The whole variable domain, remainder taken from reference TRBV2 and TRBJ2-5, is EPEVTQTPSHQVTQMGQEVILRCVPISNHLYFYWYRQILGQKVEFLVSFYNNEISEKSEIFDDQFSVERPDGSNFTLKIRSTKLEDSAMYFCASSEPLEPETQYFGPGTRLLVL.

CDR3 sequence reads: CASSFGQSSFTPNTGELFF. The CDR3 nucleotides read TGTGCCAGCAGTTTTGGGCAGTCGAGTTTTACACCGAACACCGGGGAGCTGTTTTTT. This rearrangement joins TRBV28 to TRBJ2-2; no clear D gene. V was pared by 3 bases and J by 0 bases, with 20 bases between. Germline assignment: CDR1 MDHEN and CDR2 SYDVKM. The CDR3 sequence is 19 residues long.

J is TRBJ2-1 and V is TRBV5-1; TRBD2 matches 7 bases. Trimming cost V 4 bases and J 6 bases; bases outside gene matches: 13. The CDR3 runs to 16 residues. In germline, CDR1 is SGHRS, CDR2 YFSETQ. The DNA of the CDR3 is TGCGCCAGCAGCCCCGGTTGGCCTAGCGGAGGCAATGAGCAGTTCTTC. Encoded protein: CASSPGWPSGGNEQFF.

This CDR3 is CASSLTGGTYEQYF. DNA for the CDR3: TGTGCCAGCAGCCTGACAGGGGGCACCTACGAGCAGTACTTC. The V gene is TRBV5-4, the J gene TRBJ2-7, with 10 positions matching TRBD1. The germline V gene encodes CDR1 SGHNT and CDR2 YYREEE (reference sequence). The CDR3 extends over 14 amino acids. V shed 4 bases and J 2 bases; nucleotides not matched to a gene: 3.

The V and J genes are TRBV7-3 and TRBJ2-7; 7 positions agree with TRBD1. This CDR3 spans 14 amino acids. Germline V CDR1 and CDR2: SGHTA, FQGTGA. V dropped 5 bases and J dropped 3; count of bases not matched to a gene: 7. The CDR3 coding sequence is TGTGCCAGCAGCGCCTACACAGGGGACTACGAGCAGTACTTC. Its translation: CASSAYTGDYEQYF.

The V call is TRBV27, the J call TRBJ1-5, with D possibly being TRBD1 (6 bases). Trimming left V 3 bases short and J 6 bases short, with 12 bases between. CDR1 MNHEY and CDR2 SMNVEV come from the germline V gene (reference sequence). The CDR3 is made up of 14 amino acids. The chain's CDR3 is CASSLAGDPQPQHF. Here the CDR3 DNA reads TGTGCCAGCAGTTTGGCAGGGGATCCTCAGCCCCAGCATTTT.

CDR3 region: CASRRRQGAGYTF. Written as DNA, the CDR3 is TGTGCCAGCAGGCGACGGCAGGGGGCTGGCTACACCTTC. The chain is built from TRBV6-5 and TRBJ1-2; 8 bases line up with TRBD1. V shed 6 bases, J shed 7 bases, and the junction held 7 bases outside the gene matches. The CDR3 loop spans 13 amino acids. Per the germline V gene, CDR1 is MNHEY and CDR2 is SVGAGI.

V gene TRBV9 combines with J gene TRBJ1-1; D is uncertain. The ends were cut back, 0 bases at V and 8 bases at J, with 11 bases in the middle. The germline gives CDR1 SGDLS, CDR2 YYNGEE. The CDR3 length is 13 residues. CDR3 sequence reads: CASSVVSGTEAFF. In DNA form, the CDR3 reads TGTGCCAGCAGCGTAGTAAGCGGAACGGAAGCTTTCTTT.

J is TRBJ2-1 and V is TRBV6-1, with 8 bases that match TRBD2. Germline-derived CDR1 and CDR2 are MNHNS and SASEGT. V trimming: 1 base; J trimming: 3 bases; junction bases outside the gene matches: 2. The CDR3 totals 15 residues. The CDR3 region is CASSEGLAIYNEQFF. The CDR3 DNA sequence: TGTGCCAGCAGTGAAGGACTAGCGATCTACAATGAGCAGTTCTTC.

This clone was counted a single time. This chain connects TRBV28 to TRBJ1-1; 8 bases align to TRBD1. Germline CDR1 MDHEN, CDR2 SYDVKM. Trimming took 5 bases from V and 5 from J; bases not matched to a gene: 10. The CDR3 length is 15 residues. The CDR3 bases are TGTGCCAGCAGTGGGGCAGGGGGCCTGCGGACTGAAGCTTTCTTT. This sequence encodes CASSGAGGLRTEAFF.

This chain connects TRBV5-1 to TRBJ2-7; no firm D call. The V and J ends lost 4 bases and 4 bases respectively, with 15 bases between them. The CDR3 is 14 amino acids. Germline V gene lookup returns CDR1 SGHRS and CDR2 YFSETQ. The CDR3 region is CASSPGSSMYEQYF. The CDR3 DNA is TGCGCCAGCAGCCCCGGGTCTTCAATGTACGAGCAGTACTTC.

The chain uses TRBV2 and TRBJ2-1; 12 nucleotides line up with TRBD2. With V trimmed by 6 bases and J by 10 bases, 13 bases remained unmatched. Germline-derived CDR1 and CDR2 are SNHLY and FYNNEI. The CDR3 contains 16 residues. The CDR3 DNA reads as TGTGCCAGCAGGTCGTCGCGGGGACTAGCGGGTGCAGAGCAGTTCTTC. Protein sequence: CASRSSRGLAGAEQFF.

CDR3 bases: TGCGCCAGCAGTCAATTTGCTAGCAACGTTCGGGAAGAGACCCAGTACTTC. Protein sequence: CASSQFASNVREETQYF. The J gene is TRBJ2-5, the V gene TRBV23-1; maybe TRBD2 (5 bases). TRBV23-1 is classed as an ORF, of uncertain function. This CDR3 spans 17 amino acids. V was trimmed by 1 base and J by 3 bases, leaving 18 bases between them.

The chain employs TRBV4-1 and TRBJ2-3, with a tentative D call TRBD2 (5 bases). The V end was cut by 0 bases, the J end by 5 bases, with 12 bases between. Germline-derived CDR1 and CDR2 are MGHRA and YSYEKL. The CDR3 is 15 residues long. CDR3 sequence reads: CASSQDMLAVDTQYF. The CDR3 coding sequence is TGCGCCAGCAGCCAAGATATGCTAGCCGTAGATACGCAGTATTTT.

This chain connects TRBV7-2 to TRBJ2-5; possibly TRBD1 for D (5 bases). The CDR3 has 15 amino acids. Trimming took off 1 base at V and 1 base at J, with 10 bases between the two ends. CDR1 and CDR2 (germline): SGHTA, FQGNSA. The CDR3 region is CASSLGAGLQETQYF. CDR3 sequence (DNA): TGTGCCAGCAGCTTAGGGGCAGGGCTCCAAGAGACCCAGTACTTC.

V is TRBV28 and J is TRBJ2-1; 10 nucleotides align to TRBD2. After removal of 5 bases from V and 2 bases from J, the junction contained 6 bases not matched to a gene. CDR1 is MDHEN and CDR2 is SYDVKM in the germline V gene. CDR3 size: 16 residues. CDR3 loop: CASSPPSGSTYNEQFF. CDR3 nucleotide sequence: TGTGCCAGCAGTCCACCTAGCGGGAGCACCTACAATGAGCAGTTCTTC.